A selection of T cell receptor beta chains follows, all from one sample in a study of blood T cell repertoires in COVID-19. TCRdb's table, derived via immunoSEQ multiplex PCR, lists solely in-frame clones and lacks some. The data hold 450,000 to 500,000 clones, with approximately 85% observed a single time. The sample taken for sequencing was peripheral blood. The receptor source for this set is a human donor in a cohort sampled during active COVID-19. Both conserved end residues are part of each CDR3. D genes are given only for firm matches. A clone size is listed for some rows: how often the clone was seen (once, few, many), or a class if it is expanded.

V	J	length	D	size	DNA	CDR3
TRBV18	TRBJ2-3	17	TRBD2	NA	TGTGCCAGCTCACGACTAGCGGGAGGCTCTAGCACAGATACGCAGTATTTT	CASSRLAGGSSTDTQYF
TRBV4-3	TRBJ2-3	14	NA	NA	TGCGCCAGCAGCCAAGATAGAGCGCCAGATACGCAGTATTTT	CASSQDRAPDTQYF
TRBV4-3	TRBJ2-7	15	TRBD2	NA	TGCGCCAGCAGCCGCGGGACTAGCGGGAGTGAAGAGCAGTACTTC	CASSRGTSGSEEQYF
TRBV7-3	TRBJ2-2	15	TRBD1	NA	TGTGCCAGCAGCTCGGGACAGGGGGGAACCGGGGAGCTGTTTTTT	CASSSGQGGTGELFF
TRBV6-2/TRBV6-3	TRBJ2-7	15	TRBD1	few	TGTGCCAGCAGTTACTTCACGCAGGGGGTTGGCGAGCAGTACTTC	CASSYFTQGVGEQYF
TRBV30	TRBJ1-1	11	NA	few	TGTGCCTATACAGGTAGCAGACGGGCTTTCTTT	CAYTGSRRAFF
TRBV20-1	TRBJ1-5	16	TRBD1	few	TGCAGTGCTAGTCAGGGGGCCCTCTATAGCAATCAGCCCCAGCATTTT	CSASQGALYSNQPQHF
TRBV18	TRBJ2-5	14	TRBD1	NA	TGTGCCAGCTCACAACGGGACAGCCAAGAGACCCAGTACTTC	CASSQRDSQETQYF
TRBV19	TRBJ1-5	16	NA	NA	TGTGCCAGTAGTGCCGAGACAAGAGATAGCAATCAGCCCCAGCATTTT	CASSAETRDSNQPQHF
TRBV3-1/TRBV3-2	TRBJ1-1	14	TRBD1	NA	TGTGCCAGCAGCCAAGCGACAGGGAAAACTGAAGCTTTCTTT	CASSQATGKTEAFF
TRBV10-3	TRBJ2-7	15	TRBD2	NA	TGTGCCATCCGGACTAGCGGGAGGTTGGGGTACGAGCAGTACTTC	CAIRTSGRLGYEQYF